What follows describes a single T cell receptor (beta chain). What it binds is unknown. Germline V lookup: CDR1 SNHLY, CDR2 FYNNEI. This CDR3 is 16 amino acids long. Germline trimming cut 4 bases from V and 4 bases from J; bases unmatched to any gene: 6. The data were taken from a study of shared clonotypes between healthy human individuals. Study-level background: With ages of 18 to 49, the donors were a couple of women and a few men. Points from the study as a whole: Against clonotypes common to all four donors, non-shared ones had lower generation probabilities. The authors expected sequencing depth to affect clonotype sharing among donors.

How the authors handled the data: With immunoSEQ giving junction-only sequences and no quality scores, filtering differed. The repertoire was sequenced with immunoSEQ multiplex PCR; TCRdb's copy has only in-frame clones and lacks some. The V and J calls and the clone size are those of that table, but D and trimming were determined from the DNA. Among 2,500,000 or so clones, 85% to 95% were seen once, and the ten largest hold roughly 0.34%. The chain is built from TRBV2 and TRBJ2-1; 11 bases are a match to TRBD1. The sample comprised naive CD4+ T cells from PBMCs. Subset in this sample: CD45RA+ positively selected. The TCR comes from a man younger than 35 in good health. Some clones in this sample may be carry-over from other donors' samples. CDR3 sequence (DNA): TGTGCCAGCAGTGTAATGGGGACAGGGGGGTACAATGAGCAGTTCTTC. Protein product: CASSVMGTGGYNEQFF. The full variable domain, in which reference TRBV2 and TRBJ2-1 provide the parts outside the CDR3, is EPEVTQTPSHQVTQMGQEVILRCVPISNHLYFYWYRQILGQKVEFLVSFYNNEISEKSEIFDDQFSVERPDGSNFTLKIRSTKLEDSAMYFCASSVMGTGGYNEQFFGPGTRLTVL.